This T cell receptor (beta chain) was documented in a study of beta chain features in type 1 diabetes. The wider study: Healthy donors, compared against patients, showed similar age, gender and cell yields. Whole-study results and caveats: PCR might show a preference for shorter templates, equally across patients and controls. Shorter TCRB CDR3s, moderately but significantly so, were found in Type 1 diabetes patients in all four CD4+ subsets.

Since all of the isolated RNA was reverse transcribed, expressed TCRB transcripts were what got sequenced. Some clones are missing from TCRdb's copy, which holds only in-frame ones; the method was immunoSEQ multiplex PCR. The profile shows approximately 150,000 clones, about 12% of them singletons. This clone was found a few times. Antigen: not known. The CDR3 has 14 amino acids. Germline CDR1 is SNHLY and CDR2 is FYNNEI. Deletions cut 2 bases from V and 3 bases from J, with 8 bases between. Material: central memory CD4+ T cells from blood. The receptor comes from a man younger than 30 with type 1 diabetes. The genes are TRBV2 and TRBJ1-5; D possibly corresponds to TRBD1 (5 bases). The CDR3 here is CASSEWDLNQPQHF. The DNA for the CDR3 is TGTGCCAGCAGTGAATGGGACCTCAATCAGCCCCAGCATTTT. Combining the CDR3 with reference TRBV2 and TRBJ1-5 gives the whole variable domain EPEVTQTPSHQVTQMGQEVILRCVPISNHLYFYWYRQILGQKVEFLVSFYNNEISEKSEIFDDQFSVERPDGSNFTLKIRSTKLEDSAMYFCASSEWDLNQPQHFGDGTRLSIL.